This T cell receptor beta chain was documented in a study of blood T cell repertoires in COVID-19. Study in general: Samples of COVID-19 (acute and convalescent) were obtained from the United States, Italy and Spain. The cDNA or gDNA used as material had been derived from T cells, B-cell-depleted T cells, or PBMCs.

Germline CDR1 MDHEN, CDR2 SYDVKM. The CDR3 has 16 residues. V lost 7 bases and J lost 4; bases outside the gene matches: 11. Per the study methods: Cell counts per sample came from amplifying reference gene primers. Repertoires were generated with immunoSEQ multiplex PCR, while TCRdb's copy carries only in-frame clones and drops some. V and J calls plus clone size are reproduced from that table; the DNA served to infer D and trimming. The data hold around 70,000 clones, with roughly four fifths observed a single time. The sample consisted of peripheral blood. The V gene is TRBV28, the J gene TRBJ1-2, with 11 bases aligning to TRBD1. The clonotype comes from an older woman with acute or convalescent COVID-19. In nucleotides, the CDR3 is TGTGCCAGCACCACCGGACAGGGGGCTAGAATCTATGGCTACACCTTC. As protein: CASTTGQGARIYGYTF.